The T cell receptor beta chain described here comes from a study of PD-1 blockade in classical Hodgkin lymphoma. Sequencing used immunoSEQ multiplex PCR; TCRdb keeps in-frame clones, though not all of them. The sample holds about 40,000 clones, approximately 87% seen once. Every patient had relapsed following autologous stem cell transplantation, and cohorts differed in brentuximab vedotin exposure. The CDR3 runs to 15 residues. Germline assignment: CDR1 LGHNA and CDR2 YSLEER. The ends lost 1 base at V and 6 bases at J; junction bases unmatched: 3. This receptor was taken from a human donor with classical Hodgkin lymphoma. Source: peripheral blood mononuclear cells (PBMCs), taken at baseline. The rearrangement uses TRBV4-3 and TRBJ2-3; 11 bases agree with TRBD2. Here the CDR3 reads CASSQVPSGRDTQYF. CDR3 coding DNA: TGCGCCAGCAGCCAAGTCCCTAGCGGGAGGGATACGCAGTATTTT.